Presented here are 6 T cell receptor beta chains from one specimen sequenced in a study of T and B cells in COVID-19 patients. BIOMED2 TRB-A/B primer pools were used in multiplex TRB PCR. TCRdb re-derived calls from the multiplex PCR reads in MiXCR, one entry per CDR3 protein. The data contain about 13,000 distinct CDR3 sequences, 25% of them singletons. Blood genomic DNA input for TRB amplification was roughly 230-550 ng. The source material was blood. These receptors were obtained from a human donor who had recovered from COVID-19.

Ten or more counts support this clonotype. This chain joins TRBV12-3 or TRBV12-4 and TRBJ1-2; 10 nucleotides align to TRBD1. This CDR3 spans 14 amino acids. Germline trimming cut 6 bases from V and 8 bases from J; bases unmatched to any gene: 9. CDR3: CASSRDRGKGGYTF. CDR3 in DNA: TGTGCCAGCAGCCGGGACAGGGGAAAGGGAGGCTACACCTTC.

The DNA of the CDR3 is TGTGCCAGCAGCGTCGACAGGAGCTATGGCTACACCTTC. Amino acid sequence: CASSVDRSYGYTF. This rearrangement joins TRBV7-9 to TRBJ1-2; D is perhaps TRBD1 (6 bases). The CDR3 is 13 residues long. V was trimmed by 5 bases and J by 4 bases, leaving 11 bases between them. Germline loops: CDR1 SEHNR, CDR2 FQNEAQ (reference sequence).

In its sample, this clonotype was seen many times. The chain couples TRBV6-5 to TRBJ1-2; 7 bases are a match to TRBD1. CDR1 and CDR2 (germline): MNHEY, SVGAGI. The CDR3 runs 14 residues. V lost 0 bases to trimming and J lost 8 bases; unmatched junction nucleotides: 6. The CDR3 spells CASSYSTGSRGYTF. CDR3 coding DNA: TGTGCCAGCAGTTACTCGACAGGGTCGCGCGGCTACACCTTC.

The chain uses TRBV6-5 and TRBJ2-3; 12 bases are a match to TRBD2. CDR1 is MNHEY and CDR2 is SVGAGI in the germline V gene. The V gene end was trimmed by 7 bases and the J gene end by 2 bases; junction bases not matched to a gene: 10. The CDR3 length is 17 residues. CDR3 sequence (DNA): TGTGCCAGCACGTTAAGGCTAGCGGGGGGGCTCACAGATACGCAGTATTTT. This translates into CASTLRLAGGLTDTQYF.

The gene calls are TRBV5-5 and TRBJ2-7; D gene ambiguous. The CDR3 has 15 amino acids. The V gene's germline CDR1 is SGHKS and CDR2 YYEKEE (reference sequence). The V end was cut by 4 bases, the J end by 2 bases, with 16 bases between. The CDR3 spells CASSTLLGYAYEQYF. CDR3 sequence (DNA): TGTGCCAGCAGCACCCTTCTGGGGTATGCCTACGAGCAGTACTTC.

This clonotype was counted at least ten times. The chain employs TRBV19 and TRBJ1-1; 7 bases align to TRBD1. CDR1 and CDR2 from the germline V gene are LNHDA and SQIVND (reference sequence). J lost 7 bases, V lost 5 bases, and 4 bases had no gene match. The CDR3 totals 12 residues. The CDR3 is CASSPRQGEAFF. CDR3 coding DNA: TGTGCCAGTAGTCCACGACAGGGTGAAGCTTTCTTT.